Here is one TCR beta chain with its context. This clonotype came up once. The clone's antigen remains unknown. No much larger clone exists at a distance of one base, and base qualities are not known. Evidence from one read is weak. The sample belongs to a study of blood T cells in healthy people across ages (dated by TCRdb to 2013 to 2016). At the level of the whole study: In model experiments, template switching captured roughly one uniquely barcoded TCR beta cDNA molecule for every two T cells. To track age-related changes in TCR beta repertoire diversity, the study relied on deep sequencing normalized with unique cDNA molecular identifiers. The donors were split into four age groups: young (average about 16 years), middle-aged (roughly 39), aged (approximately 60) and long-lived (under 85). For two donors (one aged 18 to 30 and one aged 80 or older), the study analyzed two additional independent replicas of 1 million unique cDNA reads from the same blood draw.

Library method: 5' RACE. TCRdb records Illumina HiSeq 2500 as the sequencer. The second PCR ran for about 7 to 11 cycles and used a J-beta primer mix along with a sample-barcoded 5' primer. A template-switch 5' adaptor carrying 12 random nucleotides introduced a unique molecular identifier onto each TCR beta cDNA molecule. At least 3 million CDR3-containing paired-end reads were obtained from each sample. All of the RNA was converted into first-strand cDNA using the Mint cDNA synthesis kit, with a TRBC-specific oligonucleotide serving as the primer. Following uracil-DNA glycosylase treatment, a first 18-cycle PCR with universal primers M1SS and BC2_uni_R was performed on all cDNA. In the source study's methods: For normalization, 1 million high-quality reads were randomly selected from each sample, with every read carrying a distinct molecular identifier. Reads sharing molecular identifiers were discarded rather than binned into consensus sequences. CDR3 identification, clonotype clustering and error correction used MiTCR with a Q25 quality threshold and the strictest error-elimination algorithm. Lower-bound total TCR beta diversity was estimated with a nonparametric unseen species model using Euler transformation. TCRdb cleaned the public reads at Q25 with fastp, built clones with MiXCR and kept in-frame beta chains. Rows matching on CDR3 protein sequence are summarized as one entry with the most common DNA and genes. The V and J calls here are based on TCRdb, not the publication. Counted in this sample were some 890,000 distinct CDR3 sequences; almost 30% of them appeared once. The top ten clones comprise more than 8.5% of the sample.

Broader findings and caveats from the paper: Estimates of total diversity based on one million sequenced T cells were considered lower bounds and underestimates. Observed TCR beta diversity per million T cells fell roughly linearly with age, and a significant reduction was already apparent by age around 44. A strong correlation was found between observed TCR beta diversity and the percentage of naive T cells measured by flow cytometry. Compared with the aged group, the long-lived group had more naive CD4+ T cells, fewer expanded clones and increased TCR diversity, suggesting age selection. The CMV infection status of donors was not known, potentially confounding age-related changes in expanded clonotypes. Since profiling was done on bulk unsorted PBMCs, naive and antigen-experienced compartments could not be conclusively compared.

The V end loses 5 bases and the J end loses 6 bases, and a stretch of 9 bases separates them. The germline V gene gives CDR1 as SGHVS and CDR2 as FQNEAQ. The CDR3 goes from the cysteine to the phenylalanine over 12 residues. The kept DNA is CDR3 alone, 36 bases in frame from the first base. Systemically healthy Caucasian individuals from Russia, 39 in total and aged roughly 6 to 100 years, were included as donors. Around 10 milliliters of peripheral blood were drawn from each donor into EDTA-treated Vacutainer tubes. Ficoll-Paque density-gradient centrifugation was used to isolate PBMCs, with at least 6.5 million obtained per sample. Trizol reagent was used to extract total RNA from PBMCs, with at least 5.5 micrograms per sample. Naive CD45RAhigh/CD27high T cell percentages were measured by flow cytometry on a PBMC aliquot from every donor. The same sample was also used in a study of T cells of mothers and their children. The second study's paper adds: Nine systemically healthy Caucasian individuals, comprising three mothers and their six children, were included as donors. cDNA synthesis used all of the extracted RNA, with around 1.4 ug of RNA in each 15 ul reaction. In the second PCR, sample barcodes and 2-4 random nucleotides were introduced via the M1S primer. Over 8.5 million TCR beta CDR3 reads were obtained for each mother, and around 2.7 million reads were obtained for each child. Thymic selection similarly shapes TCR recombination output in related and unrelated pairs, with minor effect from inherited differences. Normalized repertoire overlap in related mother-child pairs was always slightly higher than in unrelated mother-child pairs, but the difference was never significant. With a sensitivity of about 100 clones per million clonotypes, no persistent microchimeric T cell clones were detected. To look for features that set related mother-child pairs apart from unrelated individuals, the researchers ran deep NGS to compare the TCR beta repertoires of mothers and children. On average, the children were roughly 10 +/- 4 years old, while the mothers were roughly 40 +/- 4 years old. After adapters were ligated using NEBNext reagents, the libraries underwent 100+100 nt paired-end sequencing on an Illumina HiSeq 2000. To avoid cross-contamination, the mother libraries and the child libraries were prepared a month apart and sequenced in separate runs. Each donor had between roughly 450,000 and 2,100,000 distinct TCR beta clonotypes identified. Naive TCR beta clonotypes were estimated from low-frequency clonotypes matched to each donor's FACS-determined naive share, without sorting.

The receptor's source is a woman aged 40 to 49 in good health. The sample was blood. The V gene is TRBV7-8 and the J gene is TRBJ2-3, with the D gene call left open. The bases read TGTGCCAGCAGCCGGATTAGGGATACGCAGTATTTT. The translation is CASSRIRDTQYF.